This T cell receptor beta chain was recovered during a study of T cells in Graves' hyperthyroidism and ophthalmopathy. This CDR3 is built from 14 residues. The J segment lost 5 bases and the V segment lost 8 bases, leaving 9 bases of the junction unmatched. CDR1 and CDR2 (germline): MDHEN, SYDVKM. There are many counts of this clonotype. The TCR beta CDR3 regions underwent amplification using RNA transcripts as the source. The HTBI set primed first-round TCR CDR3 RT-PCR. TCRdb processed the multiplex PCR reads anew with MiXCR; each CDR3 protein has one entry. The sample has hundreds of thousands of distinct CDR3 sequences, about 15% seen once.

Sequencing used blood. V and J are TRBV28 and TRBJ1-5, with 7 bases fitting TRBD1. This sequence was found in a woman in her twenties or thirties with Graves' hyperthyroidism that later progressed to Graves' ophthalmopathy. The chain's CDR3 is CASGSNRGDQPQHF. The CDR3 DNA is TGTGCCAGCGGGTCTAACAGGGGAGATCAGCCCCAGCATTTT.